One sample yielded the 23 T cell receptor beta chains listed below, sequenced in a study of T cell repertoires in cytomegalovirus infection. Their antigens remain unidentified. TCRdb re-called the reads through MiXCR, storing one row per CDR3 protein. The repertoire holds roughly 220,000 distinct CDR3 sequences, with around two fifths as singletons. Sequencing used CD8+ T cells from cultured PBMCs, obtained from culture after CMV antigen stimulation. The source of these receptors is a human donor in good health (CMV status not recorded). Some clones in this sample may be carry-over from other donors' samples.

This chain uses TRBV6-1 with TRBJ2-5; D is undetermined. The CDR3 is 13 amino acids. Germline lookup yields CDR1 MNHNS and CDR2 SASEGT. V lost 2 bases to trimming and J lost 3 bases, with 7 bases between them. For the CDR3, the DNA is TGTGCCAGCAGTGAATCCGAGAAAGAGACCCAGTACTTC. Its protein product is CASSESEKETQYF.

In DNA form, the CDR3 reads TGTGCCAGCAGTGAAGCGCTTCGGGCTAGCGGGGGGGAAGAGACCCAGTACTTC. Amino acids: CASSEALRASGGEETQYF. The chain couples TRBV2 to TRBJ2-5, with TRBD2 matching 12 bases. Per the germline V gene, CDR1 is SNHLY and CDR2 is FYNNEI. The trim removed 0 bases at V and 3 bases at J, leaving 8 bases unmatched. The CDR3 sequence is 18 residues long. The whole variable domain, remainder taken from reference TRBV2 and TRBJ2-5, is EPEVTQTPSHQVTQMGQEVILRCVPISNHLYFYWYRQILGQKVEFLVSFYNNEISEKSEIFDDQFSVERPDGSNFTLKIRSTKLEDSAMYFCASSEALRASGGEETQYFGPGTRLLVL.

V is TRBV30 and J is TRBJ2-1; TRBD2 matches 11 bases. The trim removed 2 bases at V and 5 bases at J, leaving 8 bases unmatched. The CDR3 covers 16 residues. Germline V gives CDR1 GTSNPN, CDR2 SVGIG (reference sequence). The CDR3 loop is CAWSQRLAGYNNEQFF. Written as DNA, the CDR3 is TGTGCCTGGAGTCAGAGACTAGCGGGGTATAACAATGAGCAGTTCTTC. Full variable domain (rest looked up from reference TRBV30 and TRBJ2-1): SQTIHQWPATLVQPVGSPLSLECTVEGTSNPNLYWYRQAAGRGLQLLFYSVGIGQISSEVPQNLSASRPQDRQFILSSKKLLLSDSGFYLCAWSQRLAGYNNEQFFGPGTRLTVL.

The sample holds a few counts of this clonotype. The V call is TRBV11-3, the J call TRBJ1-1; D call uncertain. V gave up 5 bases and J gave up 6 bases, with 13 bases separating them. CDR3 size: 13 residues. Germline V lookup: CDR1 SGHNT, CDR2 YENEEA. In DNA, the CDR3 is TGTGCCAGCAGCCAAATGGGATCGGCTGAAGCTTTCTTT. This sequence encodes CASSQMGSAEAFF.

The chain has TRBV7-4 and TRBJ1-3, with a weak D call TRBD1 (6 bases). This CDR3 spans 19 amino acids. Trimming cost V 3 bases and J 0 bases, with 21 bases left between them. Germline V gene data show CDR1 as SGHVT and CDR2 as SQSDAQ. As DNA, the CDR3 is TGTGCCAGCAGCTTTGCCTTACACGGCAGGGGAACCTCTGGAAACACCATATATTTT. This translates into CASSFALHGRGTSGNTIYF. Using reference TRBV7-4 and TRBJ1-3 for the parts outside the CDR3, the full variable domain is GAGVSQSPRYKVAKRGRDVALRCDSISGHVTLYWYRQTLGQGSEVLTYSQSDAQRDKSGRPSGRFSAERPERSVSTLKIQRTEQGDSAVYLCASSFALHGRGTSGNTIYFGEGSWLTVV.

This chain uses TRBV6-2 or TRBV6-3 with TRBJ2-2; tentative D call: TRBD2 (5 bases). Germline V CDR1 and CDR2: MNHEY, SVGEGT. This CDR3 comprises 15 residues. Trimming took 5 bases from V and 6 from J, leaving 16 bases between them. DNA of the CDR3: TGTGCCAGCAGTGTGGTCTCGGGGTTCGCCGGGGAGCTGTTTTTT. Translated: CASSVVSGFAGELFF.

The chain's CDR3 is CASRTSQETQYF. CDR3 sequence (DNA): TGTGCCAGCAGAACATCGCAAGAGACCCAGTACTTC. The chain uses TRBV27 and TRBJ2-5, with D unresolved. The germline V and J ends were trimmed by 6 bases and 2 bases, with 7 bases remaining between them. The germline gives CDR1 MNHEY, CDR2 SMNVEV (reference sequence). The CDR3 has 12 residues.

J is TRBJ2-7 and V is TRBV28; 11 bases line up with TRBD2. CDR1 is MDHEN and CDR2 is SYDVKM in the germline V gene. The CDR3 spans 16 residues. The trim removed 5 bases at V and 2 bases at J, leaving 8 bases unmatched. The chain's CDR3 is CASSIGTSGRPYEQYF. In DNA form, the CDR3 reads TGTGCCAGCAGTATTGGGACTAGCGGCCGTCCCTACGAGCAGTACTTC.

This clonotype was picked up a small number of times. The chain carries TRBV7-9 and TRBJ1-5; D ambiguous. This CDR3 spans 16 amino acids. Germline V gives CDR1 SEHNR, CDR2 FQNEAQ (reference sequence). The germline V and J ends were trimmed by 1 base and 1 base, with 11 bases remaining between them. CDR3 protein: CASSLVSGGSNQPQHF. The DNA for the CDR3 is TGTGCCAGCAGCTTAGTTTCTGGAGGAAGCAATCAGCCCCAGCATTTT.

At least ten counts were recorded for this clonotype. The chain employs TRBV7-9 and TRBJ1-5, with 8 nucleotides matching TRBD1. CDR3 size: 14 residues. Germline values: CDR1 SEHNR, CDR2 FQNEAQ (reference sequence). The junction had 3 bases not matched to a gene; V was cut back by 5 bases and J by 3 bases. The CDR3 DNA follows: TGTGCCAGCAGCCGACAGGGGTACAATCAGCCCCAGCATTTT. Protein sequence: CASSRQGYNQPQHF.

This clonotype was counted a few times. The chain couples TRBV19 to TRBJ1-5, with TRBD1 as a possible D gene (6 bases). The germline V gene encodes CDR1 LNHDA and CDR2 SQIVND (reference sequence). The V end lost 3 bases, the J end lost 2 bases, and 8 bases lay between the germline ends. The CDR3 has 14 amino acids. The CDR3 loop reads CASSIQGRNQPQHF. For the CDR3, the DNA is TGTGCCAGTAGTATTCAGGGGCGCAATCAGCCCCAGCATTTT.

In its sample, this clonotype was seen a few times. This chain connects TRBV7-9 to TRBJ2-1; D tentatively fits TRBD1 or TRBD2 (5 bases each). Germline CDR1 SEHNR, CDR2 FQNEAQ (reference sequence). V was cut by 3 bases and J by 1 base, with 16 bases left in between. This CDR3 is built from 17 residues. The CDR3 here is CASSFQNPGRSYNEQFF. CDR3 nucleotides: TGTGCCAGCAGCTTTCAAAATCCGGGGCGTTCCTACAATGAGCAGTTCTTC.

In this sample, this clonotype turned up once. This sequence joins TRBV30 and TRBJ2-7; 11 bases are a match to TRBD1. Germline-derived CDR1 and CDR2 are GTSNPN and SVGIG (reference sequence). CDR3 length: 14 residues. The V gene end was trimmed by 0 bases and the J gene end by 7 bases; junction bases not matched to a gene: 5. This CDR3 reads CAWSVGTGGSEQYF. The CDR3 nucleotides are TGTGCCTGGAGTGTAGGGACAGGGGGGAGTGAGCAGTACTTC.

The J gene is TRBJ2-7, the V gene TRBV7-2; 10 bases are shared with TRBD2. Trimming removed 7 bases from V and 4 bases from J; junction bases left unmatched: 7. Looked up from germline, CDR1 is SGHTA and CDR2 is FQGNSA. The CDR3 runs 14 residues. This CDR3 is CASNSLAGGYEQYF. CDR3 nucleotide sequence: TGTGCCAGCAACTCATTAGCGGGGGGTTACGAGCAGTACTTC.

J is TRBJ2-5 and V is TRBV27; D might be TRBD1 (6 bases). Per the germline V gene, CDR1 is MNHEY and CDR2 is SMNVEV (reference sequence). The V and J ends lost 5 bases and 3 bases respectively, with 10 bases between them. This CDR3 spans 13 amino acids. The CDR3 sequence is CASSGDMEETQYF. DNA of the CDR3: TGTGCCAGCAGTGGGGACATGGAAGAGACCCAGTACTTC.

This clonotype was counted between two and nine times. V is TRBV6-1 and J is TRBJ2-1; 8 positions match TRBD2. V trimming: 5 bases; J trimming: 5 bases; junction bases outside the gene matches: 11. Germline V gene lookup returns CDR1 MNHNS and CDR2 SASEGT. CDR3 length: 16 amino acids. Here the CDR3 DNA reads TGTGCCAGCAGTTACCAGCGGGGGATTCTTAACAATGAGCAGTTCTTC. Translated, it gives CASSYQRGILNNEQFF.

The table lists this clonotype with many counts. This chain joins TRBV7-2 and TRBJ2-7; TRBD1 matches at 7 bases. Per the germline V gene, CDR1 is SGHTA and CDR2 is FQGNSA. There are 14 residues in the CDR3. V shed 5 bases and J 0 bases; nucleotides not matched to a gene: 4. The CDR3 DNA reads as TGTGCCAGCAGCCTGGACAGGAGCTCCTACGAGCAGTACTTC. Encoded protein: CASSLDRSSYEQYF.

This clonotype was recorded many times. V usage is TRBV7-2 and J usage is TRBJ2-6; 8 nucleotides match TRBD2. Trimming at V came to 0 bases and at J to 9 bases, leaving 22 bases not matched to a gene. CDR1 is SGHTA and CDR2 is FQGNSA in the germline V gene. The length of the CDR3 is 21 residues. The CDR3 region has the DNA TGTGCCAGCAGCTTAGCGTCGGGGGAGATAGCGGGATACCCCCATCGCAACGTCCTGACTTTC. Protein sequence: CASSLASGEIAGYPHRNVLTF.

The chain recombines TRBV2 with TRBJ2-3; 10 nucleotides line up with TRBD1. The germline CDR1 and CDR2 sequences are SNHLY and FYNNEI. Trimming removed 7 bases from V and 4 bases from J; junction bases left unmatched: 8. The CDR3 totals 15 residues. The chain's CDR3 is CASNLRTGGADTQYF. DNA for the CDR3: TGTGCCAGCAACCTCCGGACAGGGGGAGCAGATACGCAGTATTTT.

This clonotype was detected only a few times. J is TRBJ2-1 and V is TRBV12-3 or TRBV12-4; D not resolved. CDR3 length equals 12 residues. With 4 bases removed from V and 4 bases from J, the gap between germline ends came to 5 bases. CDR3 in amino acids: CASSSPYNEQFF. DNA of the CDR3: TGTGCCAGCAGTTCGCCTTACAATGAGCAGTTCTTC.

This rearrangement joins TRBV9 to TRBJ2-2, with D possibly matching TRBD2 (6 bases). The CDR3 length is 18 residues. CDR1 is SGDLS and CDR2 is YYNGEE in the germline V gene. V dropped 0 bases and J dropped 1 base, with 16 bases sitting between them. The CDR3 loop is CASSVGLTSAVNTGELFF. In DNA, the CDR3 is TGTGCCAGCAGCGTAGGCCTGACTAGTGCGGTGAACACCGGGGAGCTGTTTTTT. The complete variable domain, with remaining parts taken from reference TRBV9 and TRBJ2-2, reads DSGVTQTPKHLITATGQRVTLRCSPRSGDLSVYWYQQSLDQGLQFLIQYYNGEERAKGNILERFSAQQFPDLHSELNLSSLELGDSALYFCASSVGLTSAVNTGELFFGEGSRLTVL.

This clonotype appeared a few times. The J gene is TRBJ2-7, the V gene TRBV7-8; the D is unclear. There are 13 residues in the CDR3. Germline CDR1 is SGHVS and CDR2 is FQNEAQ. The germline V and J ends were trimmed by 0 bases and 4 bases, with 7 bases remaining between them. For the CDR3, the DNA is TGTGCCAGCAGCTTAGCGCCCGGATACGAGCAGTACTTC. Translated: CASSLAPGYEQYF.

The chain joins TRBV6-1 to TRBJ2-3; possibly TRBD1 for D (5 bases). Trimming took 4 bases from V and 2 from J, leaving 19 bases between them. The CDR3 length is 17 residues. Germline V gene sequence: CDR1 MNHNS, CDR2 SASEGT. For the CDR3, the DNA is TGTGCCAGCAGTGCCCGCCTTGGGGCAGGGATCACAGATACGCAGTATTTT. Encoded protein: CASSARLGAGITDTQYF.